This T cell receptor (beta chain) originates from a study of T-cell reconstitution after alpha-beta-depleted transplantation in children. TCRbeta library preparation incorporated unique molecular identifiers. MiXCR, applied by TCRdb to the PCR reads, yields one record per CDR3 protein. The sample includes about 610,000 distinct CDR3 sequences, roughly a tenth of them seen just once. This clonotype was seen many times. The CDR3 consists of 15 residues. Trimming took 7 bases from V and 2 from J, leaving 15 bases between them. The chain recombines TRBV12-3 or TRBV12-4 with TRBJ2-1, with D perhaps matching TRBD2 (6 bases). This receptor was identified in a human donor who donated a stem cell graft to a child with acute myeloid leukemia. The material was PBMCs from the stem cell graft donor, obtained from the stem cell graft. CDR3 in DNA: TGTGCCAGCACCCCGGAGGGACTGGCCTACAATGAGCAGTTCTTC. Encoded protein: CASTPEGLAYNEQFF.